These T cell receptor beta chains were read from a single sample in a study of blood T cells in healthy people across ages. TCRdb itself ran the 5' RACE reads through MiXCR, one entry per CDR3 protein. The sample lists approximately 1,700,000 distinct CDR3 sequences, about two fifths seen once, with under 30% in the top ten. Material: blood. Receptor source: a human donor in good health. Both conserved end residues are trimmed from each CDR3. Some rows have no size entry. The others give once, few or many, or a class for an expanded clone.

size: -
J: TRBJ1-4
V: TRBV7-2
CDR3: ASSFDRLGEKLF

size: -
J: TRBJ2-2
V: TRBV28
CDR3: ASKTLGLGGTGELF

size: -
J: TRBJ2-7
V: TRBV6-1
CDR3: ASRSDDYEQY

size: few
J: TRBJ2-1
V: TRBV25-1
CDR3: ASTDRNNNEQF

size: -
J: TRBJ1-2
V: TRBV7-2
CDR3: ASSLEGRGPYGCT

size: many
J: TRBJ1-2
V: TRBV27
CDR3: ASSPQGVNYGYT

size: -
J: TRBJ2-1
V: TRBV6-2/TRBV6-3
CDR3: ASSYRTSEQF

size: -
J: TRBJ2-5
V: TRBV6-2/TRBV6-3
CDR3: ASSLLTAGEQY

size: few
J: TRBJ2-7
V: TRBV5-1
CDR3: ASSVDSRSSYEQY

size: -
J: TRBJ1-5
V: TRBV7-2
CDR3: ASSLDPGRNQPQH

size: many
J: TRBJ2-5
V: TRBV10-3
CDR3: AISETSGGETQY

size: -
J: TRBJ2-2
V: TRBV4-1
CDR3: ASSHGQEYTGELF

size: -
J: TRBJ1-6
V: TRBV7-9
CDR3: ASSLSMINSPLH

size: few
J: TRBJ1-1
V: TRBV6-5
CDR3: ASSYGPSGLAF

size: few
J: TRBJ2-1
V: TRBV6-6
CDR3: ASLSSGYNEQF

size: once
J: TRBJ2-5
V: TRBV5-1
CDR3: ASSSSGRNRETQY

size: -
J: TRBJ2-2
V: TRBV5-4
CDR3: ASSPRGKSGELF

size: -
J: TRBJ2-1
V: TRBV5-1
CDR3: ASSLRTSGEDEQF

size: -
J: TRBJ2-1
V: TRBV20-1
CDR3: SALDGIDEQF

size: -
J: TRBJ1-2
V: TRBV15
CDR3: ATSQRTSQGNYGYT

size: once
J: TRBJ2-1
V: TRBV12-3/TRBV12-4
CDR3: ASRLSGTTYNEQF

size: -
J: TRBJ2-7
V: TRBV2
CDR3: ASSGLTGAYEQY

size: -
J: TRBJ2-3
V: TRBV20-1
CDR3: SAQQTASGVTDTQY

size: many
J: TRBJ2-3
V: TRBV7-3
CDR3: ASSSGLFADTQY

size: few
J: TRBJ2-3
V: TRBV20-1
CDR3: SARDQRPTDTQY

size: few
J: TRBJ2-1
V: TRBV7-8
CDR3: ASSLEGISGNEQF

size: few
J: TRBJ1-1
V: TRBV12-3/TRBV12-4
CDR3: ASSLRTGGLNTEAF

size: -
J: TRBJ1-1
V: TRBV6-1
CDR3: ASSVDRSPAEAF

size: once
J: TRBJ2-5
V: TRBV5-1
CDR3: ASSLVWAGETQY

size: -
J: TRBJ2-1
V: TRBV12-3/TRBV12-4
CDR3: ASSWMSSYNEQV

size: -
J: TRBJ2-3
V: TRBV7-3
CDR3: ASSLLVSGDGTQY

size: once
J: TRBJ2-1
V: TRBV6-2/TRBV6-3
CDR3: ASSYLNRGSNEQF

size: -
J: TRBJ1-2
V: TRBV6-6
CDR3: ASSQIYSGYGYT

size: -
J: TRBJ2-1
V: TRBV7-9
CDR3: ASSLDRGLKF

size: -
J: TRBJ2-5
V: TRBV7-2
CDR3: ASSQLAGKETQY

size: -
J: TRBJ2-7
V: TRBV4-3
CDR3: ASSQDWEDIRYEQY

size: few
J: TRBJ2-1
V: TRBV24-1
CDR3: ATSDPTGTVSYNEQF

size: -
J: TRBJ1-5
V: TRBV20-1
CDR3: SASSGYSNQPQH

size: many
J: TRBJ1-2
V: TRBV24-1
CDR3: ATSDFDENGYT

size: few
J: TRBJ1-5
V: TRBV6-2/TRBV6-3
CDR3: ASSQDRQPQH

size: -
J: TRBJ1-5
V: TRBV6-5
CDR3: ASSSAGANQPQH

size: few
J: TRBJ2-3
V: TRBV4-3
CDR3: ASSQVRIDTQY

size: few
J: TRBJ2-1
V: TRBV2
CDR3: ASRAGTSGNNEQF

size: few
J: TRBJ2-5
V: TRBV20-1
CDR3: SASSGSQETQY

size: once
J: TRBJ1-1
V: TRBV7-3
CDR3: ASSLTGTRNTEAF

size: -
J: TRBJ2-1
V: TRBV7-2
CDR3: ASSLRRSNNEQF

size: -
J: TRBJ2-3
V: TRBV2
CDR3: ASSEGDADTQY

size: -
J: TRBJ2-3
V: TRBV13
CDR3: ASSLGVITDTQY

size: many
J: TRBJ1-1
V: TRBV7-3
CDR3: ASSLNKNTEAF

size: -
J: TRBJ1-2
V: TRBV12-3/TRBV12-4
CDR3: ASSFGGGADGYT

size: -
J: TRBJ2-1
V: TRBV21-1
CDR3: ASSKVKGVYNEQF

size: -
J: TRBJ2-6
V: TRBV4-3
CDR3: ASSLENIGANVLT

size: -
J: TRBJ2-3
V: TRBV5-5
CDR3: ASSFEGDTDTQY